This entry lists 23 T cell receptor beta chains sequenced from one sample in a study of Tregs in tolerant kidney transplant recipients. Libraries were prepared by immunoSEQ multiplex PCR; TCRdb keeps only in-frame clonotypes and omits some of them. The sample yields 30,000 to 35,000 clones, of which the top ten take up 6.5% to 8%. The source material was CD8+ T cells from blood, sampled before the transplant. The source is a human donor who received a combined kidney and bone marrow transplant.

Concerning this clone: The sequenced fragment ends 3 residues before the CDR3 boundary, so the rest is inferred from the germline J gene. The chain carries TRBV19 and TRBJ2-7; possible D gene TRBD1, 6 bases. The CDR3 runs to 14 residues. The germline V gene encodes CDR1 LNHDA and CDR2 SQIVND (reference sequence). The V and J ends lost 4 bases and 6 bases respectively, with 16 bases between them. The sequenced CDR3 bases are TGTGCCAGTAGTAACCCCAGGGGAGCCCTCGAG. Translating it yields CASSNPRGALE. The whole CDR3 protein reads CASSNPRGALEQYF.

A note on this clone: Read data end 3 residues before the CDR3 end; the end is taken from the germline J gene. This chain links TRBV2 with TRBJ2-5; 8 bases map to TRBD2. V shed 4 bases, J shed 4 bases, and the junction held 11 bases outside the gene matches. Germline V CDR1 and CDR2: SNHLY, FYNNEI. The CDR3 has 16 amino acids. CDR3 bases read: TGTGCCAGCAGTGCTTTAGAGGGACTAGTTCCAGAGACC. This gives the protein CASSALEGLVPET. Given in full, the CDR3 is CASSALEGLVPETQYF.

A remark on this clone: The sequenced fragment ends 3 residues before the CDR3 boundary, so the rest is inferred from the germline J gene. V is TRBV20-1 and J is TRBJ2-1, with 10 positions matching TRBD1. Germline V gives CDR1 DFQATT, CDR2 SNEGSKA (reference sequence). The CDR3 sequence is 12 residues long. Germline trimming cut 7 bases from V and 9 bases from J; bases unmatched to any gene: 6. The CDR3 sequence is CSGATGGGEQFF. The DNA read from the CDR3 is TGCAGTGGGGCGACAGGGGGCGGTGAG.

As to this clone: The missing CDR3 end, 3 residues past where the read stops, is filled in from the germline J gene. J is TRBJ1-2 and V is TRBV29-1; TRBD1 matches at 7 bases. The CDR3 is 13 amino acids. Trimming removed 7 bases from V and 7 bases from J; junction bases left unmatched: 12. In germline, CDR1 is SQVTM, CDR2 ANQGSEA. This CDR3 is CSAEAQGVVGYTF. The sequenced CDR3 bases are TGCAGCGCCGAAGCGCAGGGGGTGGTTGGC.

Partial CDR3 DNA: TGTGCCAGCAGCTCCCTACAGGGTGGC. It codes for CASSSLQGG. The complete CDR3 protein is CASSSLQGGYTF. This chain joins TRBV11-2 and TRBJ1-2, with a weak D call TRBD1 (6 bases). From the germline J gene comes the end of the CDR3, since the read stops 3 residues before it. The CDR3 runs 12 residues. Germline loops: CDR1 SGHAT, CDR2 FQNNGV. V was shortened by 4 bases and J by 7 bases, with 10 bases between the two germline ends.

In the case of this clone: The CDR3 end falls 3 residues outside the read, so it is completed with the germline J gene. The rearrangement uses TRBV29-1 and TRBJ1-2; 7 bases are a match to TRBD1. The CDR3 length is 15 residues. V lost 6 bases, J lost 5 bases, and 15 bases stayed unmatched. Germline V CDR1 and CDR2: SQVTM, ANQGSEA. This chain's CDR3 is CSVDVPGQSGYGYTF. CDR3 DNA, as far as it was read: TGCAGCGTCGACGTCCCGGGACAGTCAGGATATGGC.

As regards this clone: Sequencing ends 3 residues short of the CDR3 end; the germline J gene provides the rest. The gene calls are TRBV7-2 and TRBJ2-1; 7 positions match TRBD2. CDR3 length equals 13 residues. The V and J ends lost 3 bases and 5 bases, in that order; junction bases with no gene match: 1. Germline CDR1 is SGHTA and CDR2 is FQGNSA. The DNA read from the CDR3 is TGTGCCAGCAGCTTTAGCGGGCACAATGAG. As protein: CASSFSGHNE. The whole CDR3 protein is CASSFSGHNEQFF.

Concerning this clone itself: The read ends 3 residues early relative to the CDR3; the germline J gene fills the gap. The J gene is TRBJ2-2, the V gene TRBV18, with D tentatively TRBD2 (6 bases). CDR3 size: 14 residues. V gave up 6 bases and J gave up 5 bases, with 13 bases separating them. Germline V lookup: CDR1 KGHSH, CDR2 LQKENI. CDR3 bases read: TGTGCCAGCTCGCCTCTAGCGAGTACCGGGGAG. This gives the protein CASSPLASTGE. The entire CDR3 sequence reads CASSPLASTGELFF.

Of note for this clone: The observed sequence ends 3 residues before the CDR3 terminus, with the missing tail filled in from the germline J gene. V and J are TRBV5-6 and TRBJ1-1; perhaps TRBD1 as D (6 bases). The CDR3 has 15 amino acids. Germline values: CDR1 SGHDT, CDR2 YYEEEE. Trimming took off 4 bases at V and 1 base at J, with 14 bases between the two ends. The CDR3 reads CASSTLIQGNTEAFF. CDR3 DNA, as far as it was read: TGTGCCAGCAGCACACTAATACAGGGGAACACTGAA.

Regarding this clone: The missing CDR3 end, 3 residues past where the read stops, is filled in from the germline J gene. The chain recombines TRBV2 with TRBJ2-1, with TRBD2 matching 10 bases. Looked up from germline, CDR1 is SNHLY and CDR2 is FYNNEI. The V and J ends lost 4 bases and 4 bases, in that order; junction bases with no gene match: 7. The CDR3 contains 16 residues. Incomplete CDR3 DNA: TGTGCCAGCAGTGGGTTGGGTAGCGGGGGGTACAATGAG. Its translation is CASSGLGSGGYNE. The CDR3 reads in full as CASSGLGSGGYNEQFF.

As concerns this clone: The read ends 3 residues early relative to the CDR3; the germline J gene fills the gap. The chain uses TRBV29-1 and TRBJ1-1, with 10 positions matching TRBD1. J was trimmed by 6 bases and V by 7 bases; bases with no gene match: 2. This CDR3 is 11 amino acids long. Germline V gene data show CDR1 as SQVTM and CDR2 as ANQGSEA. CDR3 in amino acids: CSGGTGAEAFF. Partial CDR3 DNA: TGCAGCGGCGGGACAGGGGCTGAA.

Remarks on this clone: The observed sequence ends 3 residues before the CDR3 terminus, with the missing tail filled in from the germline J gene. The rearrangement joins TRBV11-2 to TRBJ2-7; 9 bases are shared with TRBD2. Germline V lookup: CDR1 SGHAT, CDR2 FQNNGV. This CDR3 is built from 14 residues. The V and J ends lost 10 bases and 1 base, in that order; junction bases with no gene match: 8. Partial CDR3 DNA: TGTGCCACCTCAATTAGCGGGAGTTCCTACGAG. Translated: CATSISGSSYE. The complete CDR3 sequence is CATSISGSSYEQYF.

For this clone: The read terminates 3 residues before the CDR3 end, so the remaining end is supplied by the germline J gene. The chain joins TRBV7-9 to TRBJ2-7, with a tentative D call TRBD1 (6 bases). The V end was cut by 5 bases, the J end by 0 bases, with 14 bases between. The CDR3 has 15 residues. In germline, CDR1 is SEHNR, CDR2 FQNEAQ (reference sequence). The covered CDR3 bases are TGTGCCAGCAGCCAACAGGGCGCGAGCTCCTACGAG. It is translated as CASSQQGASSYE. In full, the CDR3 reads CASSQQGASSYEQYF.

Of note for this clone: The read stops 3 residues short of the end of the CDR3; the missing end is completed from the germline J gene. The chain links TRBV6-1 to TRBJ1-2; D remains ambiguous. The ends were cut back, 0 bases at V and 3 bases at J, with 14 bases in the middle. The CDR3 runs 16 residues. Germline CDR1 MNHNS, CDR2 SASEGT. The sequenced part of the CDR3 DNA is TGTGCCAGCAGTGAAGCGCCGGAGGGTTTATACTATGGC. Translating gives CASSEAPEGLYYG. The entire CDR3 sequence reads CASSEAPEGLYYGYTF.

The CDR3 DNA, read in part, is TGTGCCAGTAGTATAGATGGACTACCGGGAGGACGCTATGGC. Protein: CASSIDGLPGGRYG. The CDR3 reads in full as CASSIDGLPGGRYGYTF. The chain joins TRBV19 to TRBJ1-2; D is unresolved. Read sequence stops 3 residues before the CDR3 end, and the germline J gene provides the missing end. CDR3 length equals 17 residues. Germline V gene lookup returns CDR1 LNHDA and CDR2 SQIVND (reference sequence). Trimming pared 0 bases from V and 4 bases from J, leaving 18 bases between. Together with reference TRBV19 and TRBJ1-2, the CDR3 gives the full variable domain: DGGITQSPKYLFRKEGQNVTLSCEQNLNHDAMYWYRQDPGQGLRLIYYSQIVNDFQKGDIAEGYSVSREKKESFPLTVTSAQKNPTAFYLCASSIDGLPGGRYGYTFGSGTRLTVV.

In regard to this clone: Coverage ceases 3 residues before the CDR3 finishes, and the germline J gene fills in the end. The chain has TRBV23-1 and TRBJ1-6; TRBD1 is a possible D gene (6 bases). TRBV23-1 is annotated as an ORF whose role is uncertain. This CDR3 contains 13 residues. V was pared by 4 bases and J by 8 bases, with 9 bases between. The CDR3 region is CASSLHRDSPLHF. CDR3 DNA (partial): TGCGCCAGCAGTCTTCACAGGGATTCACCC.

As to this clone: From the germline J gene comes the end of the CDR3, since the read stops 3 residues before it. The genes are TRBV7-2 and TRBJ2-7, with TRBD2 as a possible D gene (6 bases). Per the germline V gene, CDR1 is SGHTA and CDR2 is FQGNSA. Deletions cut 5 bases from V and 2 bases from J, with 16 bases between. The CDR3 runs to 15 residues. Partial CDR3 DNA: TGTGCCAGCAGCAGAGGGACTCTGCCTACCTACGAG. Its translation is CASSRGTLPTYE. Given in full, the CDR3 is CASSRGTLPTYEQYF.

Concerning this clone: Coverage ceases 3 residues before the CDR3 finishes, and the germline J gene fills in the end. The chain recombines TRBV6-1 with TRBJ1-2; 10 bases agree with TRBD1. The CDR3 is 15 amino acids. Germline V CDR1 and CDR2: MNHNS, SASEGT. The covered CDR3 bases are TGTGCCAGCAGTGAAGCCTCCGGGACAGGGGTCGGC. Encoded protein: CASSEASGTGVG. The full CDR3 protein reads CASSEASGTGVGYTF.

About this clone itself: The CDR3 is cut off 3 residues early in the read; its end comes from the germline J gene. The chain is built from TRBV19 and TRBJ1-1; weak D call: TRBD1 (5 bases). The CDR3 loop spans 16 amino acids. Trimming removed 3 bases from V and 1 base from J, with 15 bases in between. Germline CDR1 reads LNHDA; CDR2 reads SQIVND (reference sequence). The CDR3 protein is CASSILGLPGNTEAFF. CDR3 DNA (partial): TGTGCCAGTAGTATTCTGGGACTCCCTGGGAACACTGAA.

Note on this clone: The missing CDR3 end, 3 residues past where the read stops, is filled in from the germline J gene. This sequence joins TRBV2 and TRBJ2-1, with 10 bases identical to TRBD2. The CDR3 length is 14 residues. V trimming: 9 bases; J trimming: 1 base; junction bases outside the gene matches: 3. Germline lookup yields CDR1 SNHLY and CDR2 FYNNEI. The sequenced CDR3 bases are TGTGCCAGTCCTAGCGGGGGATCCTACAATGAG. This sequence encodes CASPSGGSYNE. The full CDR3 reads CASPSGGSYNEQFF.

For this clone: The read stops 3 residues short of the end of the CDR3; the missing end is completed from the germline J gene. This chain joins TRBV5-1 and TRBJ1-1; no firm D call. This CDR3 has 14 residues. Per the germline V gene, CDR1 is SGHRS and CDR2 is YFSETQ. V dropped 0 bases and J dropped 4 bases, with 10 bases sitting between them. CDR3 loop: CASSLGAGGTEAFF. CDR3 DNA, as far as it was read: TGCGCCAGCAGCTTGGGTGCGGGTGGCACTGAA. The full variable domain, completed using reference TRBV5-1 and TRBJ1-1, is KAGVTQTPRYLIKTRGQQVTLSCSPISGHRSVSWYQQTPGQGLQFLFEYFSETQRNKGNFPGRFSGRQFSNSRSEMNVSTLELGDSALYLCASSLGAGGTEAFFGQGTRLTVV.

Regarding this clone: Sequencing ends 3 residues short of the CDR3 end; the germline J gene provides the rest. V is TRBV2 and J is TRBJ2-5; 8 nucleotides agree with TRBD1. The length of the CDR3 is 13 residues. J lost 5 bases, V lost 11 bases, and 10 bases had no gene match. Germline assignment: CDR1 SNHLY and CDR2 FYNNEI. The CDR3 loop reads CAPRQGPVETQYF. Partial CDR3 DNA: TGTGCCCCCCGACAGGGGCCGGTGGAGACC. Together with reference TRBV2 and TRBJ2-5, the CDR3 gives the full variable domain: EPEVTQTPSHQVTQMGQEVILRCVPISNHLYFYWYRQILGQKVEFLVSFYNNEISEKSEIFDDQFSVERPDGSNFTLKIRSTKLEDSAMYFCAPRQGPVETQYFGPGTRLLVL.

The covered CDR3 bases are TGTGCCAGTAGATACCAGGGTGACACCGGGGAG. The encoded protein is CASRYQGDTGE. The whole CDR3 region reads CASRYQGDTGELFF. This rearrangement joins TRBV19 to TRBJ2-2; the D gene is possibly TRBD1 (5 bases). The read ends 3 residues shy of where the CDR3 ends; the end is completed using the germline J gene. Trimming took 6 bases from V and 3 from J, leaving 11 bases between them. This CDR3 region has 14 residues. The germline V gene encodes CDR1 LNHDA and CDR2 SQIVND (reference sequence).